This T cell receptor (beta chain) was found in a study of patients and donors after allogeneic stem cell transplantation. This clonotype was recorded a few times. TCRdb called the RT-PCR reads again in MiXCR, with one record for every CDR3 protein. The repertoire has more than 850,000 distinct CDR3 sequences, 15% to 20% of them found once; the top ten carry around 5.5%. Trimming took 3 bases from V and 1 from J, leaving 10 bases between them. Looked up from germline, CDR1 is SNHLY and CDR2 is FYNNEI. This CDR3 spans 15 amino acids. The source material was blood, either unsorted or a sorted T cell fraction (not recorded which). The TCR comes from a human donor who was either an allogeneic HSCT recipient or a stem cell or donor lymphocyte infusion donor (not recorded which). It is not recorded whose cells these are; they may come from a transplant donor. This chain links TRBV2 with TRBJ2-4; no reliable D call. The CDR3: CASSDTPEAKNIQYF. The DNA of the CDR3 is TGTGCCAGCAGTGACACCCCGGAGGCCAAAAACATTCAGTACTTC.